This TCR beta chain appears in the sequencing data of a study of OX40 agonist ivuxolimab in advanced cancers. For the study at large: Past anti-PD-1, anti-PD-L1 or anti-CTLA-4 therapy was accepted, and 30% to 50% had received some. Overall study findings and caveats: Among T cells, CD8+ cells averaged more expanded clones than CD4+ cells. Low normalized T-cell clonal expansion was also seen in some nonresponders.

The assay was immunoSEQ multiplex PCR, and TCRdb's table has in-frame clones only and misses some. The sample shows approximately 44,000 clones, around 83% of them seen only once. Losses at the gene ends were 4 bases for V and 1 base for J; bases not matched to a gene: 5. This CDR3 has 15 residues. Germline V gene data show CDR1 as SGHDT and CDR2 as YYEEEE. Comment on this clone: Its antigen remains unknown.

The sequences come from CD4+ or CD8+ T cells sorted from blood, collected in a trial of the OX40 agonist ivuxolimab. V gene TRBV5-6 combines with J gene TRBJ2-3; 8 bases line up with TRBD1. This clonotype was obtained from an adult with an advanced solid tumor such as melanoma, head and neck, liver or kidney cancer. The CDR3 nucleotides are TGTGCCAGCAGCCGTGGGACAGGCCGCACAGATACGCAGTATTTT. Its translation: CASSRGTGRTDTQYF.